The 26 T cell receptor beta chains reported below all come from one sample, sequenced in a study of blood T cell repertoires in COVID-19. Only in-frame clones appear in the TCRdb table, and some are missing; sequencing was by immunoSEQ multiplex PCR. The table lists 210,000 or so clones, approximately 80% of them singletons. Sequenced input: peripheral blood. These receptors were obtained from a woman of 80 years or more with acute or convalescent COVID-19.

V is TRBV27 and J is TRBJ2-1; maybe TRBD2 (6 bases). This CDR3 contains 13 residues. V lost 7 bases, J lost 4 bases, and 11 bases lay in between. Germline CDR1 reads MNHEY; CDR2 reads SMNVEV (reference sequence). The CDR3 sequence: CASTPGGYNEQFF. The CDR3 DNA follows: TGTGCCAGCACCCCTGGGGGGTACAATGAGCAGTTCTTC.

This chain uses TRBV19 with TRBJ1-1, with D tentatively TRBD1 (6 bases). The CDR3 has 15 residues. The germline V and J ends were trimmed by 5 bases and 6 bases, with 19 bases remaining between them. CDR1 and CDR2 (germline): LNHDA, SQIVND (reference sequence). The CDR3 nucleotides are TGTGCCAGTAGTTCCCAGGCAGGGGTGTTGGCTGAAGCTTTCTTT. As protein: CASSSQAGVLAEAFF.

This clone came up many times. The chain carries TRBV6-2 or TRBV6-3 and TRBJ1-2; the D gene is possibly TRBD1 (6 bases). CDR1 is MNHEY, CDR2 SVGEGT, per germline. V lost 2 bases and J lost 4, with 23 bases in between. This CDR3 is 18 amino acids long. The CDR3 sequence is CASSYDRDTLAPLYGYTF. Written as DNA, the CDR3 is TGTGCCAGCAGTTACGACCGGGACACGTTAGCCCCTCTCTATGGCTACACCTTC.

The gene calls are TRBV5-1 and TRBJ1-6; unclear D gene. Deletions cut 0 bases from V and 0 bases from J, with 10 bases between. The CDR3 runs to 17 residues. Germline V gene lookup returns CDR1 SGHRS and CDR2 YFSETQ. Here the CDR3 reads CASSLGGPSSYNSPLHF. The CDR3 DNA is TGCGCCAGCAGCTTGGGCGGGCCGAGCTCCTATAATTCACCCCTCCACTTT.

V gene TRBV19 combines with J gene TRBJ2-1; TRBD2 agrees at 7 bases. The CDR3 contains 15 residues. With V trimmed by 3 bases and J by 8 bases, 10 bases remained unmatched. Germline CDR1 is LNHDA and CDR2 is SQIVND (reference sequence). The CDR3 DNA reads as TGTGCCAGTAGTATCCCAAGACTAGCCGGCGATGAGCAGTTCTTC. Encoded protein: CASSIPRLAGDEQFF.

The count of this clone is one. V usage is TRBV5-1 and J usage is TRBJ2-5; 8 bases are a match to TRBD1. Trimming removed 0 bases from V and 3 bases from J; junction bases left unmatched: 4. The CDR3 has 15 amino acids. Germline V gives CDR1 SGHRS, CDR2 YFSETQ. CDR3 in amino acids: CASSLGDRLEETQYF. The CDR3 nucleotides read TGCGCCAGCAGCTTGGGGGACAGGCTGGAAGAGACCCAGTACTTC.

A single count supports this clone. The chain joins TRBV25-1 to TRBJ2-5, with 9 positions matching TRBD1. Per germline, CDR1 MGHDK and CDR2 SYGVNS. The CDR3 loop spans 16 amino acids. V gave up 2 bases and J gave up 4 bases; unmatched junction bases: 8. CDR3 amino acids: CASSEMWTGAIETQYF. The DNA for the CDR3 is TGTGCCAGCAGTGAAATGTGGACAGGGGCTATAGAGACCCAGTACTTC.

In its sample, this clone was seen a few times. The chain carries TRBV5-4 and TRBJ1-2; D is possibly TRBD1 (5 bases). V was pared by 0 bases and J by 6 bases, with 12 bases between. Germline loops: CDR1 SGHNT, CDR2 YYREEE (reference sequence). The CDR3 extends over 14 amino acids. The CDR3 DNA sequence: TGTGCCAGCAGCTTGGGGGGGGATTTCAATGGCTACACCTTC. Translating gives CASSLGGDFNGYTF.

The chain recombines TRBV21-1 with TRBJ2-1; the table's D call, TRBD1, has no DNA check behind it. TRBV21-1 is a pseudogene segment. This CDR3 has 15 amino acids. CDR3 in amino acids: CASSKEGADDMGQFF. The CDR3 nucleotides are TGTGCCAGCAGCAAAGAAGGGGCGGACGATATGGGGCAGTTCTTC.

The chain joins TRBV28 to TRBJ1-3; D is uncertain. V shed 7 bases and J shed 4 bases, with 11 bases lying between them. The germline CDR1 and CDR2 sequences are MDHEN and SYDVKM. This CDR3 has 13 amino acids. The CDR3 spells CASIGQAGNTIYF. CDR3 nucleotides: TGTGCCAGCATAGGTCAGGCCGGAAACACCATATATTTT.

This chain links TRBV28 with TRBJ2-7, with 12 positions matching TRBD2. This CDR3 spans 15 amino acids. Losses at the gene ends were 4 bases for V and 1 base for J; bases not matched to a gene: 2. CDR1 and CDR2 (germline): MDHEN, SYDVKM. The CDR3 reads CASSSTSGSSYEQYF. In DNA, the CDR3 is TGTGCCAGCAGTTCGACTAGCGGGAGTTCCTACGAGCAGTACTTC.

This chain uses TRBV20-1 with TRBJ2-3; D is uncertain. The CDR3 is made up of 11 amino acids. The germline V and J ends were trimmed by 3 bases and 3 bases, with 4 bases remaining between them. Germline-derived CDR1 and CDR2 are DFQATT and SNEGSKA (reference sequence). The CDR3 bases are TGCAGTGCTAGTCTAACAGATACGCAGTATTTT. Its translation is CSASLTDTQYF.

V gene TRBV5-1 combines with J gene TRBJ1-2, with a weak D call TRBD1 (5 bases). Per germline, CDR1 SGHRS and CDR2 YFSETQ. V was pared by 0 bases and J by 3 bases, with 12 bases between. This CDR3 region has 15 residues. The CDR3 region has the DNA TGCGCCAGCAGCTTGGACAGCTGGGACTACTATGGCTACACCTTC. It specifies CASSLDSWDYYGYTF.

This chain connects TRBV28 to TRBJ2-4; no definite D call. This CDR3 contains 15 residues. Germline assignment: CDR1 MDHEN and CDR2 SYDVKM. The ends were cut back, 4 bases at V and 2 bases at J, with 12 bases in the middle. This chain's CDR3 is CASSSAERSKNIQYF. The CDR3 coding sequence is TGTGCCAGCAGTTCCGCCGAGAGGTCCAAAAACATTCAGTACTTC.

V is TRBV25-1 and J is TRBJ2-2; TRBD1 matches 8 bases. Germline V gene sequence: CDR1 MGHDK, CDR2 SYGVNS. The J segment lost 7 bases and the V segment lost 5 bases, leaving 9 bases of the junction unmatched. The CDR3 is 15 residues long. CDR3 loop: CASSIIRQGFGELFF. CDR3 coding DNA: TGTGCCAGCAGTATAATTCGACAGGGGTTCGGGGAGCTGTTTTTT. The complete variable domain, with remaining parts taken from reference TRBV25-1 and TRBJ2-2, reads EADIYQTPRYLVIGTGKKITLECSQTMGHDKMYWYQQDPGMELHLIHYSYGVNSTEKGDLSSESTVSRIRTEHFPLTLESARPSHTSQYLCASSIIRQGFGELFFGEGSRLTVL.

The chain is built from TRBV28 and TRBJ2-5; D may be TRBD2 (6 bases). CDR1 is MDHEN and CDR2 is SYDVKM in the germline V gene. V gave up 5 bases and J gave up 5 bases, with 18 bases separating them. This CDR3 is built from 15 residues. The CDR3 region is CASSPQRAWGETQYF. CDR3 DNA sequence: TGTGCCAGCAGTCCCCAGCGGGCCTGGGGGGAGACCCAGTACTTC.

The rearrangement links TRBV3-1 (or the pseudogene TRBV3-2) to TRBJ1-2; D call uncertain. This CDR3 region has 15 residues. Germline loops: CDR1 LGHDT, CDR2 YNNKEL (reference sequence). The germline V and J ends were trimmed by 0 bases and 4 bases, with 12 bases remaining between them. CDR3 sequence reads: CASSQDSTVIYGYTF. The CDR3 nucleotides read TGTGCCAGCAGCCAAGATTCCACGGTGATCTATGGCTACACCTTC.

The chain links TRBV24-1 to TRBJ2-7; D possibly corresponds to TRBD1 (6 bases). The V end lost 4 bases, the J end lost 6 bases, and 12 bases lay between the germline ends. Germline CDR1 reads KGHDR; CDR2 reads SFDVKD. The CDR3 runs to 13 residues. CDR3 coding DNA: TGTGCCACCAGTGACTCTACAGGGTTCGAGCAGTACTTC. It is translated as CATSDSTGFEQYF.

This chain joins TRBV9 and TRBJ2-5, with TRBD2 identical over 7 bases. This CDR3 is 15 amino acids long. With V trimmed by 3 bases and J by 5 bases, 10 bases remained unmatched. Germline-derived CDR1 and CDR2 are SGDLS and YYNGEE. The CDR3 sequence is CASSARETSWETQYF. The CDR3 DNA is TGTGCCAGCAGCGCGAGGGAGACTAGCTGGGAGACCCAGTACTTC. Supplemented by reference TRBV9 and TRBJ2-5, the full variable domain reads DSGVTQTPKHLITATGQRVTLRCSPRSGDLSVYWYQQSLDQGLQFLIQYYNGEERAKGNILERFSAQQFPDLHSELNLSSLELGDSALYFCASSARETSWETQYFGPGTRLLVL.

J is TRBJ1-2 and V is TRBV7-9; no firm D call. V shed 2 bases and J shed 1 base, with 11 bases lying between them. Germline values: CDR1 SEHNR, CDR2 FQNEAQ (reference sequence). The length of the CDR3 is 15 residues. CDR3 protein: CASSLLQTINYGYTF. The DNA for the CDR3 is TGTGCCAGCAGCTTATTACAGACAATTAACTATGGCTACACCTTC.

Only a few counts were recorded for this clone. The chain joins TRBV4-2 to TRBJ2-5; TRBD1 matches 7 bases. CDR1 and CDR2 from the germline V gene are LGHNA and YNFKEQ. V shed 2 bases, J shed 5 bases, and the junction held 8 bases outside the gene matches. The CDR3 is 15 residues long. The CDR3 reads CASSQNDRVGETQYF. The DNA of the CDR3 is TGTGCCAGCAGCCAAAATGACAGGGTTGGCGAGACCCAGTACTTC.

As to this clone: The same CDR3 also results from other DNA sequences found in this sample. V gene TRBV9 combines with J gene TRBJ1-3; possible D gene TRBD1, 6 bases. This CDR3 comprises 15 residues. Deletions cut 0 bases from V and 1 base from J, with 8 bases between. Germline V gene lookup returns CDR1 SGDLS and CDR2 YYNGEE. CDR3 region: CASSVDQGSGNTIYF. DNA of the CDR3: TGTGCCAGCAGCGTAGATCAGGGGTCTGGAAACACCATATATTTT.

This clone was detected once. CDR3 nucleotide sequence: TGTGCCATCAGTGACGACAGTGGCTATGGCTACACCTTC. This encodes CAISDDSGYGYTF. The chain links TRBV10-3 to TRBJ1-2; perhaps TRBD1 as D (5 bases). Trimming took off 3 bases at V and 4 bases at J, with 9 bases between the two ends. CDR1 and CDR2 from the germline V gene are ENHRY and SYGVKD. The CDR3 covers 13 residues.

The rearrangement uses TRBV6-5 and TRBJ2-2, with 10 bases that match TRBD2. Germline V gives CDR1 MNHEY, CDR2 SVGAGI. V lost 7 bases, J lost 0 bases, and 2 bases stayed unmatched. The CDR3 has 15 residues. CDR3 region: CASTLAGANTGELFF. CDR3 nucleotides: TGTGCCAGCACCCTAGCGGGGGCGAACACCGGGGAGCTGTTTTTT.

J is TRBJ1-2 and V is TRBV24-1; TRBD1 matches 8 bases. V lost 3 bases to trimming and J lost 2 bases; unmatched junction nucleotides: 7. CDR3 length: 16 residues. The germline CDR1 and CDR2 sequences are KGHDR and SFDVKD. The CDR3: CATSDPTGQGNYGYTF. DNA for the CDR3: TGTGCCACCAGTGATCCCACCGGACAGGGCAACTATGGCTACACCTTC.

This clone has just a few counts. The chain has TRBV5-1 and TRBJ2-7, with D tentatively TRBD2 (5 bases). CDR1 is SGHRS and CDR2 is YFSETQ in the germline V gene. This CDR3 comprises 12 residues. V lost 1 base and J lost 7, with 9 bases in between. CDR3 protein: CASSLIWEEQYF. The CDR3 region has the DNA TGCGCCAGCAGCTTGATTTGGGAGGAGCAGTACTTC.